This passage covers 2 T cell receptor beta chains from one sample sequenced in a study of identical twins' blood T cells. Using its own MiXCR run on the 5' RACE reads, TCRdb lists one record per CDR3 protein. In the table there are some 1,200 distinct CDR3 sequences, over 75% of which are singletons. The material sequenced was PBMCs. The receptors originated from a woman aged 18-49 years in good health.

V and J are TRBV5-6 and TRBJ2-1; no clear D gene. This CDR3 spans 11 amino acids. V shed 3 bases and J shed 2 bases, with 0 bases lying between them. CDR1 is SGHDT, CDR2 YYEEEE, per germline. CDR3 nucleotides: TGTGCCAGCAGCTCCTACAATGAGCAGTTCTTC. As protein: CASSSYNEQFF.

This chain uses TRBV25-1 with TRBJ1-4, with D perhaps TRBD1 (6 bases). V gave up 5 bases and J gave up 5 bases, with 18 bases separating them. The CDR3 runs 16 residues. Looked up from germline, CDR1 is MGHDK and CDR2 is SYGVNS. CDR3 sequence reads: CASSPEGWGANEKLFF. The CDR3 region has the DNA TGTGCCAGCAGTCCCGAAGGTTGGGGGGCGAATGAAAAACTGTTTTTT.